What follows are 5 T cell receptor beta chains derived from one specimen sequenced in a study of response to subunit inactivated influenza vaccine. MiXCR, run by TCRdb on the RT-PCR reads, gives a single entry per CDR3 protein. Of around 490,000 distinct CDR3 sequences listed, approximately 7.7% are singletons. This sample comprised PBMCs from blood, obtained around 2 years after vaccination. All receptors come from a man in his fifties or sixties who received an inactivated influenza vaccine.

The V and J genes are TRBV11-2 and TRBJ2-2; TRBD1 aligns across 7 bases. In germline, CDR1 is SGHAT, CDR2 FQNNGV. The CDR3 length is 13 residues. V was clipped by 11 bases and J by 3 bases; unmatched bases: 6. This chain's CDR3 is CASTQGYTGELFF. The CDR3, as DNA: TGTGCCTCAACACAGGGGTACACCGGGGAGCTGTTTTTT.

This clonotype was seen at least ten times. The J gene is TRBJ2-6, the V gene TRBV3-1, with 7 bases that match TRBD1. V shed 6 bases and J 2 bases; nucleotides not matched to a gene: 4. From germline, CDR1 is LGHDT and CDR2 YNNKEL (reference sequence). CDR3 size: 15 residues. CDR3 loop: CASRHTGAGANVLTF. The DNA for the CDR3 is TGTGCCAGCAGGCATACAGGGGCTGGGGCCAACGTCCTGACTTTC.

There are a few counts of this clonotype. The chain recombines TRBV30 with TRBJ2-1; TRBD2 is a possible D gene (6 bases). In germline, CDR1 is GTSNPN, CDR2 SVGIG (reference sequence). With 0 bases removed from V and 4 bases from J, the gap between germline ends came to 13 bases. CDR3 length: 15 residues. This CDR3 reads CAWSVQLGTYNEQFF. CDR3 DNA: TGTGCCTGGAGTGTACAACTAGGGACTTACAATGAGCAGTTCTTC.

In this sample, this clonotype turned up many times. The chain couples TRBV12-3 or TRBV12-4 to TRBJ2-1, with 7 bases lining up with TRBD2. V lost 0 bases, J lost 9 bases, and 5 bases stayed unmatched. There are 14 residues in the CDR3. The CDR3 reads CASSLAGGPGEQFF. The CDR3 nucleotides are TGTGCCAGCAGTTTAGCGGGAGGGCCAGGTGAGCAGTTCTTC.

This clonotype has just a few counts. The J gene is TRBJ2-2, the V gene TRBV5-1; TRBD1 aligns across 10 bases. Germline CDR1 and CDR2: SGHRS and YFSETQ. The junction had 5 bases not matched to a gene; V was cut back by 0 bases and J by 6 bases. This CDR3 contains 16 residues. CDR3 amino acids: CASSLVGTGESGELFF. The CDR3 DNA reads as TGCGCCAGCAGCTTGGTGGGGACAGGGGAGTCCGGGGAGCTGTTTTTT.